One sample yielded the 32 T cell receptor beta chains listed below, sequenced in a study of OX40 agonist ivuxolimab in advanced cancers. Clones were sequenced by immunoSEQ multiplex PCR, and TCRdb holds only the in-frame ones, with some missing. Of about 43,000 clones in the sample, approximately 83% are singletons; the top ten hold about 15%. The specimen was CD4+ or CD8+ T cells sorted from blood, collected in a trial of the OX40 agonist ivuxolimab. The receptors were gathered from an adult with an advanced solid tumor such as melanoma, head and neck, liver or kidney cancer.

The J gene is TRBJ1-1, the V gene TRBV4-1, with 8 bases lining up with TRBD1. The CDR3 is 17 residues long. With V trimmed by 6 bases and J by 5 bases, 17 bases remained unmatched. The V gene's germline CDR1 is MGHRA and CDR2 YSYEKL. CDR3 protein: CASRFLGTGKMGTEAFF. Written as DNA, the CDR3 is TGCGCCAGCAGATTTCTCGGGACAGGTAAAATGGGAACTGAAGCTTTCTTT.

J is TRBJ2-1 and V is TRBV19; perhaps TRBD1 as D (6 bases). Germline lookup yields CDR1 LNHDA and CDR2 SQIVND (reference sequence). The CDR3 contains 14 residues. The V end was cut by 2 bases, the J end by 3 bases, with 8 bases between. CDR3 bases: TGTGCCAGTAGTATAAGGGGGAACTACAATGAGCAGTTCTTC. Its translation: CASSIRGNYNEQFF.

V usage is TRBV5-4 and J usage is TRBJ2-3, with 11 bases fitting TRBD2. Germline V gene sequence: CDR1 SGHNT, CDR2 YYREEE (reference sequence). The CDR3 loop spans 17 amino acids. Trimming cost V 4 bases and J 3 bases; bases outside gene matches: 10. CDR3 loop: CASSALAGGFETDTQYF. CDR3 in DNA: TGTGCCAGCAGCGCTTTAGCGGGAGGGTTCGAAACAGATACGCAGTATTTT.

The J gene is TRBJ1-1, the V gene TRBV7-9; 7 bases map to TRBD1. This CDR3 contains 14 residues. Germline V lookup: CDR1 SEHNR, CDR2 FQNEAQ (reference sequence). The ends lost 5 bases at V and 4 bases at J; junction bases unmatched: 7. The CDR3, as DNA: TGTGCCAGCAGCCGACAGGGCTTCCCCACTGAAGCTTTCTTT. Its protein is CASSRQGFPTEAFF.

This clone was detected a few times. The V call is TRBV6-1, the J call TRBJ2-7, with TRBD2 matching 11 bases. CDR3 length: 16 residues. With 0 bases clipped from V and 3 bases from J, the junction kept 4 bases outside the gene matches. Germline V CDR1 and CDR2: MNHNS, SASEGT. Here the CDR3 reads CASSEATSGGFYEQYV. CDR3 nucleotide sequence: TGTGCCAGCAGTGAAGCTACTAGCGGGGGATTCTACGAGCAGTACGTC.

The chain recombines TRBV7-9 with TRBJ2-3; 9 bases align to TRBD2. V trimming: 8 bases; J trimming: 2 bases; junction bases outside the gene matches: 14. The CDR3 contains 17 residues. CDR1 is SEHNR, CDR2 FQNEAQ, per germline (reference sequence). The CDR3 sequence: CASAYPTSGVYTDTQYF. CDR3 DNA: TGTGCCAGCGCCTATCCGACTAGCGGAGTATACACAGATACGCAGTATTTT.

The table lists this clone with many counts. The chain uses TRBV18 and TRBJ2-5; weak D call: TRBD2 (6 bases). Trimming stripped 4 bases from V and 3 bases from J, with 24 bases between. The germline V gene encodes CDR1 KGHSH and CDR2 LQKENI. This CDR3 spans 18 amino acids. The CDR3 loop reads CASSLFGYGGILEETQYF. CDR3 sequence (DNA): TGTGCCAGCTCACTCTTTGGGTATGGCGGGATTTTAGAAGAGACCCAGTACTTC.

The chain combines TRBV5-6 with TRBJ2-7; TRBD1 might be the D (6 bases). Trimming shortened V by 1 base and J by 0 bases, and 11 bases separated the two germline ends. CDR3 length: 15 residues. CDR1 is SGHDT, CDR2 YYEEEE, per germline. CDR3: CASSLFGGFSYEQYF. DNA of the CDR3: TGTGCCAGCAGCTTGTTTGGGGGCTTCTCCTACGAGCAGTACTTC.

The J gene is TRBJ1-2, the V gene TRBV14, with D uncertain. Per the germline V gene, CDR1 is SGHDN and CDR2 is FVKESK. V was trimmed by 0 bases and J by 6 bases, leaving 17 bases between them. The length of the CDR3 is 16 residues. The CDR3: CASSQDKEGRRDGYTF. The CDR3 region has the DNA TGTGCCAGCAGCCAAGATAAGGAGGGCAGGAGGGATGGCTACACCTTC.

The rearrangement uses TRBV15 and TRBJ2-7; 12 bases are a match to TRBD2. V was pared by 2 bases and J by 3 bases, with 8 bases of the junction left unmatched. Germline CDR1 reads LNHNV; CDR2 reads YYDKDF (reference sequence). This CDR3 is 17 amino acids long. This chain's CDR3 is CATSRNLAGGPFYEQYF. The CDR3 DNA is TGTGCCACCAGCAGAAATCTAGCGGGAGGGCCTTTCTACGAGCAGTACTTC.

The rearrangement joins TRBV7-9 to TRBJ2-5, with D maybe TRBD2 (5 bases). This CDR3 region has 14 residues. Trimming cost V 3 bases and J 9 bases, with 17 bases left between them. Germline-derived CDR1 and CDR2 are SEHNR and FQNEAQ (reference sequence). The CDR3 nucleotides read TGTGCCAGCAGCTTCCTCGGACTGGGGATGGCCCAGTACTTC. Residues: CASSFLGLGMAQYF. Drawing the rest from reference TRBV7-9 and TRBJ2-5, the complete variable domain is DTGVSQNPRHKITKRGQNVTFRCDPISEHNRLYWYRQTLGQGPEFLTYFQNEAQLEKSRLLSDRFSAERPKGSFSTLEIQRTEQGDSAMYLCASSFLGLGMAQYFGPGTRLLVL.

V is TRBV7-9 and J is TRBJ2-1; maybe TRBD2 (6 bases). The germline V gene has CDR1 SEHNR and CDR2 FQNEAQ (reference sequence). CDR3 length: 17 residues. Trimming stripped 5 bases from V and 4 bases from J, with 21 bases between. The DNA of the CDR3 is TGTGCCAGCAGCCCCCGACCGCTCGGGAGCACATACAATGAGCAGTTCTTC. Translated: CASSPRPLGSTYNEQFF. The full variable domain, completed using reference TRBV7-9 and TRBJ2-1, is DTGVSQNPRHKITKRGQNVTFRCDPISEHNRLYWYRQTLGQGPEFLTYFQNEAQLEKSRLLSDRFSAERPKGSFSTLEIQRTEQGDSAMYLCASSPRPLGSTYNEQFFGPGTRLTVL.

The V gene is TRBV5-4, the J gene TRBJ2-3; the D is unclear. Germline lookup yields CDR1 SGHNT and CDR2 YYREEE (reference sequence). V lost 1 base to trimming and J lost 2 bases, with 20 bases between them. The CDR3 spans 18 residues. The CDR3 is CASSLQRRQNVLTDTQYF. The CDR3 DNA sequence: TGTGCCAGCAGCTTGCAACGACGACAAAATGTTCTCACAGATACGCAGTATTTT. Filled out from reference TRBV5-4 and TRBJ2-3, the complete variable domain reads ETGVTQSPTHLIKTRGQQVTLRCSSQSGHNTVSWYQQALGQGPQFIFQYYREEENGRGNFPPRFSGLQFPNYSSELNVNALELDDSALYLCASSLQRRQNVLTDTQYFGPGTRLTVL.

The sample holds one count of this clone. This chain joins TRBV11-2 and TRBJ2-5; tentatively, D is TRBD1 (6 bases). Germline loops: CDR1 SGHAT, CDR2 FQNNGV. There are 14 residues in the CDR3. The V and J ends lost 5 bases and 2 bases respectively, with 12 bases between them. DNA of the CDR3: TGTGCCAGCAGCCGAAGCCAGGGGCAAGAGACCCAGTACTTC. This encodes CASSRSQGQETQYF.

V gene TRBV5-6 combines with J gene TRBJ2-5; 7 bases fit TRBD2. Germline values: CDR1 SGHDT, CDR2 YYEEEE. Trimming at V came to 4 bases and at J to 1 base, leaving 4 bases not matched to a gene. The CDR3 is 14 residues long. The CDR3 DNA is TGTGCCAGCAGCCCGGGGGGTCCCCAAGAGACCCAGTACTTC. Residues: CASSPGGPQETQYF.

This chain uses TRBV27 with TRBJ1-2; TRBD1 might be the D (6 bases). The CDR3 runs 14 residues. CDR1 MNHEY and CDR2 SMNVEV come from the germline V gene (reference sequence). The V end lost 3 bases, the J end lost 2 bases, and 10 bases lay between the germline ends. As DNA, the CDR3 is TGTGCCAGCAGTTTGGACAGAGCAAACTATGGCTACACCTTC. Its translation: CASSLDRANYGYTF.

The rearrangement uses TRBV5-6 and TRBJ2-5, with D uncertain. The germline V gene encodes CDR1 SGHDT and CDR2 YYEEEE. This CDR3 is built from 13 residues. Trimming left V 2 bases short and J 5 bases short, with 10 bases between. The CDR3 region is CASSFRLPETQYF. The CDR3 nucleotides are TGTGCCAGCAGCTTCCGGCTTCCCGAGACCCAGTACTTC.

CDR3 sequence: CASSWGQANMEQYF. CDR3 nucleotide sequence: TGTGCCAGCAGTTGGGGACAGGCAAATATGGAGCAGTACTTC. The chain is built from TRBV7-2 and TRBJ2-7, with 8 bases identical to TRBD1. The CDR3 loop spans 14 amino acids. Germline trimming cut 6 bases from V and 7 bases from J; bases unmatched to any gene: 11. Per the germline V gene, CDR1 is SGHTA and CDR2 is FQGNSA. Full variable domain (rest looked up from reference TRBV7-2 and TRBJ2-7): GAGVSQSPSNKVTEKGKDVELRCDPISGHTALYWYRQSLGQGLEFLIYFQGNSAPDKSGLPSDRFSAERTGGSVSTLTIQRTQQEDSAVYLCASSWGQANMEQYFGPGTRLTVT.

This clone has just one count. The chain links TRBV27 to TRBJ1-2; TRBD1 is a possible D gene (6 bases). The CDR3 loop spans 14 amino acids. Germline V CDR1 and CDR2: MNHEY, SMNVEV (reference sequence). V was clipped by 0 bases and J by 7 bases, with 12 bases between them. The DNA for the CDR3 is TGTGCCAGCAGTTTATCAGTGGGGGCTGGTGGCTACACCTTC. Encoded protein: CASSLSVGAGGYTF.

This clone has a single count. The chain recombines TRBV27 with TRBJ1-1, with TRBD1 matching 7 bases. Trimming removed 5 bases from V and 2 bases from J; junction bases left unmatched: 8. CDR1 and CDR2 (germline): MNHEY, SMNVEV (reference sequence). The CDR3 has 15 amino acids. The CDR3 DNA reads as TGTGCCAGCAGTCCCCTGGGGACAGCCAACACTGAAGCTTTCTTT. It yields the protein CASSPLGTANTEAFF.

The chain recombines TRBV18 with TRBJ1-1; perhaps TRBD1 as D (5 bases). Germline V CDR1 and CDR2: KGHSH, LQKENI. This CDR3 spans 14 amino acids. V was trimmed by 3 bases and J by 1 base, leaving 9 bases between them. The CDR3, as DNA: TGTGCCAGCTCACCCGGGACGGCGAACACTGAAGCTTTCTTT. It yields the protein CASSPGTANTEAFF. Full variable domain (outside the CDR3, taken from reference TRBV18 and TRBJ1-1): NAGVMQNPRHLVRRRGQEARLRCSPMKGHSHVYWYRQLPEEGLKFMVYLQKENIIDESGMPKERFSAEFPKEGPSILRIQQVVRGDSAAYFCASSPGTANTEAFFGQGTRLTVV.

The chain uses TRBV4-1 and TRBJ1-1; D is undetermined. V was shortened by 0 bases and J by 7 bases, with 9 bases between the two germline ends. Germline V gene sequence: CDR1 MGHRA, CDR2 YSYEKL. The CDR3 extends over 13 amino acids. The CDR3 bases are TGCGCCAGCAGCCAAGATATCAGGCTTGAAGCTTTCTTT. Translation: CASSQDIRLEAFF.

CDR3 region: CASSQTGTGSGNTIYF. The CDR3 nucleotides read TGTGCCAGCAGTCAAACCGGGACAGGGTCTGGAAACACCATATATTTT. The chain uses TRBV28 and TRBJ1-3, with TRBD1 matching 9 bases. J lost 1 base, V lost 5 bases, and 6 bases had no gene match. The CDR3 loop spans 16 amino acids. Germline lookup yields CDR1 MDHEN and CDR2 SYDVKM.

V is TRBV28 and J is TRBJ2-1, with 12 positions matching TRBD2. In germline, CDR1 is MDHEN, CDR2 SYDVKM. The V and J ends lost 3 bases and 7 bases, in that order; junction bases with no gene match: 10. The CDR3 runs 17 residues. CDR3 residues: CASSLLVPSGRGNEQFF. CDR3 nucleotides: TGTGCCAGCAGTTTGTTAGTGCCTAGCGGGAGGGGTAATGAGCAGTTCTTC. The whole variable domain, remainder taken from reference TRBV28 and TRBJ2-1, is DVKVTQSSRYLVKRTGEKVFLECVQDMDHENMFWYRQDPGLGLRLIYFSYDVKMKEKGDIPEGYSVSREKKERFSLILESASTNQTSMYLCASSLLVPSGRGNEQFFGPGTRLTVL.

By frequency in the sample, this clone is medium-sized (0.01 to 0.1%). The J gene is TRBJ1-6, the V gene TRBV19; no firm D call. CDR3 size: 14 residues. V shed 3 bases and J shed 5 bases, with 8 bases lying between them. Germline V gene lookup returns CDR1 LNHDA and CDR2 SQIVND (reference sequence). The CDR3 DNA follows: TGTGCCAGTAGTATCCGGAGCGATAATTCACCCCTCCACTTT. Encoded protein: CASSIRSDNSPLHF. Full variable domain (rest looked up from reference TRBV19 and TRBJ1-6): DGGITQSPKYLFRKEGQNVTLSCEQNLNHDAMYWYRQDPGQGLRLIYYSQIVNDFQKGDIAEGYSVSREKKESFPLTVTSAQKNPTAFYLCASSIRSDNSPLHFGNGTRLTVT.

The count of this clone is one. CDR3 DNA sequence: TGCGCCAGCAGCCACGAAGGGGGTGGGTATGGCTACACCTTC. As protein: CASSHEGGGYGYTF. The chain couples TRBV4-1 to TRBJ1-2, with D possibly TRBD1 on 6 matching bases. The V end lost 3 bases, the J end lost 5 bases, and 13 bases lay between the germline ends. CDR1 and CDR2 from the germline V gene are MGHRA and YSYEKL. The CDR3 consists of 14 residues.

A single count supports this clone. The chain has TRBV10-2 and TRBJ2-7, with D perhaps being TRBD1 or TRBD2 (6 bases each). Trimming cost V 4 bases and J 6 bases, with 7 bases left between them. Germline loops: CDR1 WSHSY, CDR2 SAAADI. This CDR3 is built from 11 residues. The CDR3 is CASSGGAEQYV. CDR3 nucleotide sequence: TGCGCCAGCAGTGGGGGGGCCGAGCAGTACGTC.

The J gene is TRBJ2-2, the V gene TRBV5-5; 13 bases line up with TRBD2. Germline lookup yields CDR1 SGHKS and CDR2 YYEKEE (reference sequence). The CDR3 contains 20 residues. V shed 4 bases and J 6 bases; nucleotides not matched to a gene: 18. Here the CDR3 DNA reads TGTGCCAGCAGCGTCCTGACTAGCGGGGGGCTGGCGGGTGTGGCCGGGGAGCTGTTTTTT. It yields the protein CASSVLTSGGLAGVAGELFF.

CDR3: CASSDAGLHGYTF. The DNA of the CDR3 is TGTGCCAGCAGCGATGCAGGGTTGCATGGCTACACCTTC. V is TRBV5-6 and J is TRBJ1-2, with a possible D match to TRBD1 (5 bases). Trimming took 4 bases from V and 6 from J, leaving 13 bases between them. From germline, CDR1 is SGHDT and CDR2 YYEEEE. The CDR3 is made up of 13 amino acids.

V is TRBV27 and J is TRBJ2-3, with D possibly called TRBD1 or TRBD2 (5 bases each). The V gene's germline CDR1 is MNHEY and CDR2 SMNVEV (reference sequence). Between the trimmed V and J ends, which lost 2 bases and 4 bases, there was a span of 10 bases. CDR3 size: 14 residues. The CDR3 protein is CASSLTWGSDTQYF. CDR3 coding DNA: TGTGCCAGCAGTTTAACCTGGGGGTCAGATACGCAGTATTTT.

The V and J genes are TRBV4-1 and TRBJ2-3, with unresolved D. Germline V gene lookup returns CDR1 MGHRA and CDR2 YSYEKL. This CDR3 comprises 13 residues. Trimming stripped 1 base from V and 4 bases from J, with 6 bases between. CDR3 nucleotides: TGCGCCAGCAGCCAAGTGCCCGCAGATACGCAGTATTTT. Amino acids: CASSQVPADTQYF.

The chain links TRBV4-3 to TRBJ2-5, with 7 bases aligning to TRBD2. Looked up from germline, CDR1 is LGHNA and CDR2 is YSLEER. The CDR3 contains 14 residues. J gave up 5 bases and V 1 base, and 4 bases lay outside the gene matches. In DNA form, the CDR3 reads TGCGCCAGCAGCCAAGGGGAGGGGCCGGAGACCCAGTACTTC. Translating gives CASSQGEGPETQYF.